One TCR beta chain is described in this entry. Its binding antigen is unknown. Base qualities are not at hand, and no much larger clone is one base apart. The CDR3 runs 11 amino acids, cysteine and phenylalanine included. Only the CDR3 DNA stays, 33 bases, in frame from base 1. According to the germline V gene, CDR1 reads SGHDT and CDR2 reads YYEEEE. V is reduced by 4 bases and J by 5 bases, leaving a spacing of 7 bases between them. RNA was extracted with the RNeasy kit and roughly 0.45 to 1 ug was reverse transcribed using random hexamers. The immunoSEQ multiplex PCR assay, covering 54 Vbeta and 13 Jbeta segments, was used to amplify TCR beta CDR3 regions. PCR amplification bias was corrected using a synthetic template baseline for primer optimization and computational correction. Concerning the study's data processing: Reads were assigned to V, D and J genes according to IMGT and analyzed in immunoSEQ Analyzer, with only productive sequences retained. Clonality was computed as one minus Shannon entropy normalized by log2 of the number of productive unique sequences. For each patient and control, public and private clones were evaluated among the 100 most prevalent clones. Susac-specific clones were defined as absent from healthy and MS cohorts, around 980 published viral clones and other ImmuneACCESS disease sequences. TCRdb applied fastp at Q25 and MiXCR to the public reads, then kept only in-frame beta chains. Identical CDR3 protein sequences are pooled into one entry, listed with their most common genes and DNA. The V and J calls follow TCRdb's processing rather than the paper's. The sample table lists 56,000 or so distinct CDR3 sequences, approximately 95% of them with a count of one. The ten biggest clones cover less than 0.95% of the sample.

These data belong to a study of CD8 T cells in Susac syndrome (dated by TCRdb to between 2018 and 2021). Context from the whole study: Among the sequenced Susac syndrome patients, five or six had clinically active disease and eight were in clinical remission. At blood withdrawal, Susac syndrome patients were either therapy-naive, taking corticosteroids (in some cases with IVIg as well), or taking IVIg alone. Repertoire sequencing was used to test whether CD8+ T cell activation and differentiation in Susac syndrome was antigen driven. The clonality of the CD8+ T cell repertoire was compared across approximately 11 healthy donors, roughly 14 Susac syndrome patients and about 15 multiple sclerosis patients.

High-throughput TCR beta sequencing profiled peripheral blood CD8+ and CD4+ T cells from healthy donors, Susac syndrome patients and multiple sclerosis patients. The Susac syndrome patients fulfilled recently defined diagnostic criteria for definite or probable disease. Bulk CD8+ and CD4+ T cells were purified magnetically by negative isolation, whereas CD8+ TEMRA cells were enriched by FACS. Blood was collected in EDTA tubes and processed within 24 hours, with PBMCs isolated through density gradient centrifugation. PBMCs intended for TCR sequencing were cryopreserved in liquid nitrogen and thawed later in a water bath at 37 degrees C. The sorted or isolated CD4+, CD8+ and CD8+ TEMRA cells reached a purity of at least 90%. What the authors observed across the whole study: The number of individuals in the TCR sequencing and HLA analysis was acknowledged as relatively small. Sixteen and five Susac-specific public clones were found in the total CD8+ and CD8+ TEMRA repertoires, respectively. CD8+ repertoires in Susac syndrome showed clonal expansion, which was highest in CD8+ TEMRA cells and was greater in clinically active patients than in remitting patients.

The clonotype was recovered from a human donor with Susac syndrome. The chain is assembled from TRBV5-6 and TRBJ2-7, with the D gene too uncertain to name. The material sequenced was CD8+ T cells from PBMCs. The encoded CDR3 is CASSPTDEQYF. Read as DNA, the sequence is TGTGCCAGCAGCCCAACGGACGAGCAGTACTTC.